Given below is one TCR beta chain in context. Its recognized antigen is unknown. No qualities accompany the bases; no much larger clone lies one base away. V trim: 5 bases; J trim: 1 base; unmatched bases: 5. The CDR3 numbers 15 residues from cysteine through phenylalanine. Just the 45-base CDR3 DNA is kept, in frame starting at base 1. Sequences SGHNT (CDR1) and YENEEA (CDR2) are obtained from the germline V gene. Donors formed part of the validation cohort, which comprised 120 subjects and was distinct from the first cohort of several hundred subjects. The entry originates in a study of cytomegalovirus exposure and HLA in healthy donors (dated by TCRdb to about 2017). With regard to the full study: A later analysis indicated that the 120 validation repertoires were generated on the platform also employed for the 720 or so repertoires of the first cohort. The aim of the study was to test whether cataloging public T cell receptors could identify signatures of past pathogen exposure. The study combined high-throughput TCR immunosequencing, statistical association of individual TCRs with disease status, and machine learning to predict cytomegalovirus infection status. A separate validation cohort of 90 to 150 different subjects was used in addition to the approximately 670-subject first cohort. Results and caveats for the whole study, not just this receptor: Most TCR sequences were observed very rarely across donors, whereas some public TCRs were present in many individuals. Cytomegalovirus status was reported to be diagnosed by the classifier with high specificity and sensitivity in both the original and validation cohorts. Subsequent analysis determined that TCRs grouped into clusters in the first cohort also showed a tendency toward co-occurrence across the roughly 120 validation repertoires, and 85% to 95% of cluster scores exceeded 0. In vitro tests confirmed that a few of the cytomegalovirus-associated TCR beta chains recognize cytomegalovirus antigens. The authors suggested that the approach could potentially be generalized to other disease states and immunological phenotypes. The study listed over 150 TCR beta chains as associated with cytomegalovirus. The validation cohort had no HLA typing available for a later analysis, so co-occurrence within that cohort was assessed over all 120 or so repertoires.

Libraries were prepared through the immunoSEQ multiplex PCR assay. The paper's data handling went like this. A statistical classification framework was developed to diagnose cytomegalovirus status using the catalog of TCR beta chain sequences. TCRdb's version of the immuneACCESS table is confined to in-frame rearrangements and falls short of the full clone set. An unresolved V gene accounts for under half of the shortfall where checked; the remainder is of unknown origin. D and trimming were read from the DNA, whereas the V and J calls and clone size are those reported in that table. The sample table holds about 260,000 clones, of which roughly 88% were seen once. The top ten clonotypes cover 3% to 3.5% of the sample.

The sequence was obtained from a woman in her thirties in good health and CMV-seronegative. The chain is made from TRBV11-3 and TRBJ2-5, and 9 junctional nucleotides match TRBD2. The source material was PBMCs. CDR3 reads: CASSPQTSGQETQYF. The sequenced DNA: TGTGCCAGCAGCCCTCAGACTAGCGGCCAAGAGACCCAGTACTTC.